This T cell receptor (beta chain) is from a study of radiotherapy plus CTLA-4 blockade in lung cancer (dated 2018 in TCRdb). As for the study more broadly: Objective responses were observed in about 17% of enrolled patients, and disease control was achieved in 25% to 40%.

Summary of the overall study and its limitations: After treatment with radiotherapy and ipilimumab, TCR clones that came from tumors expanded in the peripheral blood. The strongest predictors of response, as reported, were early dynamic changes in blood T cell clones along with a rise in serum interferon-beta after radiation.

Receptor libraries were prepared by the immunoSEQ multiplex PCR assay. Drawn from immuneACCESS, this table holds only the in-frame rearrangements with V and J called that TCRdb kept. Clones are partly lost; checked studies trace under half to an unresolved V gene and leave the rest unexplained. The sample table lists just under 60,000 clones, around 74% of them with a count of one. The ten biggest clones cover around 8% of the sample. In this study, focal radiation therapy paired with CTLA-4 blockade (ipilimumab) was tested in patients who had chemo-refractory metastatic non-small-cell lung cancer. From cysteine to phenylalanine, the CDR3 is 12 amino acids long. Only CDR3 DNA remains: 36 bases, in frame from the first base. V loses 5 bases, J loses 8 bases, and the germline ends lie 12 bases apart. Looking up the germline V gene (reference sequence) yields CDR1 LNHDA and CDR2 SQIVND. For this clone: The target of this receptor is not known. One base away there is no much larger clone; base qualities are not given.

The sequence joins TRBV19 to TRBJ1-2, with the D gene call left open. This receptor was obtained from a human donor with non-small cell lung cancer whose response to radiotherapy plus ipilimumab could not be evaluated. The sequenced sample was peripheral blood, obtained from a patient treated with radiotherapy plus ipilimumab. In nucleotide form, the sequence is TGTGCCAGTAGTGGCGGTCCGGGGGGCTACACCTTC. It translates to CASSGGPGGYTF.